These 19 T cell receptor beta chains share one sample of origin, sequenced in a study of shared clonotypes between healthy human individuals. Measured with immunoSEQ multiplex PCR; TCRdb has only the in-frame clones, and not every one. The sample has over a million clones, more than 95% seen once. Material: naive CD4+ T cells sorted from blood. Subset in this sample: CD45RA+ positively selected. All receptors come from a man younger than 45 in good health.

This chain joins TRBV4-3 and TRBJ2-7; unclear D gene. The CDR3 extends over 13 amino acids. V was trimmed by 1 base and J by 6 bases, leaving 10 bases between them. Germline loops: CDR1 LGHNA, CDR2 YSLEER. DNA for the CDR3: TGCGCCAGCAGCCAAGTTAGGCCGGGCGAGCAGTACTTC. Encoded protein: CASSQVRPGEQYF.

The chain joins TRBV29-1 to TRBJ1-2; TRBD1 matches at 8 bases. Trimming at V came to 7 bases and at J to 8 bases, leaving 6 bases not matched to a gene. Germline V lookup: CDR1 SQVTM, CDR2 ANQGSEA. The CDR3 sequence is 11 residues long. The CDR3 spells CSAWTGTGYTF. The CDR3 nucleotides read TGCAGCGCTTGGACAGGGACGGGCTACACCTTC. The complete variable domain, with remaining parts taken from reference TRBV29-1 and TRBJ1-2, reads SAVISQKPSRDICQRGTSLTIQCQVDSQVTMMFWYRQQPGQSLTLIATANQGSEATYESGFVIDKFPISRPNLTFSTLTVSNMSPEDSSIYLCSAWTGTGYTFGSGTRLTVV.

In regard to this clone: The same CDR3 arises from other DNA sequences in this sample as well. The V and J genes are TRBV9 and TRBJ2-5; TRBD2 might be the D (6 bases). Trimming shortened V by 0 bases and J by 0 bases, and 6 bases separated the two germline ends. In germline, CDR1 is SGDLS, CDR2 YYNGEE. This CDR3 region has 14 residues. The CDR3 bases are TGTGCCAGCAGCGTAGGGGGGGACCAAGAGACCCAGTACTTC. Encoded protein: CASSVGGDQETQYF. Full variable domain (remainder filled in from reference TRBV9 and TRBJ2-5): DSGVTQTPKHLITATGQRVTLRCSPRSGDLSVYWYQQSLDQGLQFLIQYYNGEERAKGNILERFSAQQFPDLHSELNLSSLELGDSALYFCASSVGGDQETQYFGPGTRLLVL.

The V call is TRBV5-4, the J call TRBJ1-1; 9 nucleotides align to TRBD1. The CDR3 is 14 residues long. Germline loops: CDR1 SGHNT, CDR2 YYREEE (reference sequence). Trimming took 0 bases from V and 7 from J; bases not matched to a gene: 4. The CDR3 sequence: CASSLGQGGVEAFF. For the CDR3, the DNA is TGTGCCAGCAGCTTGGGACAGGGGGGGGTTGAAGCTTTCTTT.

The chain is built from TRBV9 and TRBJ2-7, with 12 bases aligning to TRBD2. This CDR3 contains 14 residues. Germline V CDR1 and CDR2: SGDLS, YYNGEE. Trimming at V came to 2 bases and at J to 6 bases, leaving 3 bases not matched to a gene. The CDR3 nucleotides are TGTGCCAGCAGCGTCGGGACTAGCGGGCTCGAGCAGTACTTC. It is translated as CASSVGTSGLEQYF.

This clone occurred a few times. The chain links TRBV10-3 to TRBJ2-7; D remains unclear. The CDR3 extends over 11 amino acids. CDR1 and CDR2 from the germline V gene are ENHRY and SYGVKD. V lost 5 bases to trimming and J lost 6 bases, with 8 bases between them. The CDR3 DNA reads TGTGCCATCAGTACACTCTCCGAGCAGTACTTC. It translates to CAISTLSEQYF.

This clone was detected once. This CDR3 is also generated by other DNA sequences in the sample. The chain joins TRBV5-4 to TRBJ2-2, with D possibly being TRBD1 (5 bases). Germline CDR1 and CDR2: SGHNT and YYREEE (reference sequence). This CDR3 has 15 residues. V lost 1 base and J 3 bases, leaving 10 bases between the germline ends. The CDR3 nucleotides are TGTGCCAGCAGCTTGAAGGGGCTAGACACCGGGGAGCTGTTTTTT. Residues: CASSLKGLDTGELFF.

Worth noting for this clone: In the same sample, other DNA sequences code for this CDR3. The rearrangement links TRBV5-4 to TRBJ2-5, with D perhaps TRBD2 (7 bases). Germline CDR1 reads SGHNT; CDR2 reads YYREEE (reference sequence). Trimming cost V 3 bases and J 4 bases, with 13 bases left between them. The CDR3 has 14 amino acids. CDR3 in amino acids: CASSSPGEGETQYF. DNA of the CDR3: TGTGCCAGCAGCTCCCCAGGGGAGGGAGAGACCCAGTACTTC. Full variable domain (rest looked up from reference TRBV5-4 and TRBJ2-5): ETGVTQSPTHLIKTRGQQVTLRCSSQSGHNTVSWYQQALGQGPQFIFQYYREEENGRGNFPPRFSGLQFPNYSSELNVNALELDDSALYLCASSSPGEGETQYFGPGTRLLVL.

This clone has a single count. This sequence joins TRBV6-5 and TRBJ2-7; D is perhaps TRBD1 or TRBD2 (5 bases each). The V and J ends lost 2 bases and 6 bases respectively, with 14 bases between them. The length of the CDR3 is 14 residues. Germline V gene sequence: CDR1 MNHEY, CDR2 SVGAGI. The CDR3 sequence: CASSYGTAGSEQYF. CDR3 sequence (DNA): TGTGCCAGCAGTTACGGGACCGCAGGCAGCGAGCAGTACTTC.

The V gene is TRBV12-5, the J gene TRBJ2-3; D perhaps matches TRBD2 (5 bases). V lost 0 bases and J 1 base, leaving 26 bases between the germline ends. Germline CDR1 reads LGHNT; CDR2 reads FRNRAP. The CDR3 has 21 residues. CDR3 sequence (DNA): TGTGCTAGTGGTTTGGTTTCCGGGGTGATGGGTACGTTGGTCGGCACAGATACGCAGTATTTT. It is translated as CASGLVSGVMGTLVGTDTQYF. Combining the CDR3 with reference TRBV12-5 and TRBJ2-3 gives the whole variable domain DARVTQTPRHKVTEMGQEVTMRCQPILGHNTVFWYRQTMMQGLELLAYFRNRAPLDDSGMPKDRFSAEMPDATLATLKIQPSEPRDSAVYFCASGLVSGVMGTLVGTDTQYFGPGTRLTVL.

As to this clone: The junction departs from germline at one end; a sequencing error may be responsible. The chain combines TRBV7-3 with TRBJ2-3; TRBD2 matches 13 bases. The CDR3 runs 17 residues. Germline CDR1 and CDR2: SGHTA and FQGTGA. The CDR3 loop reads CASSVDPVGLAGDAQYF. The DNA for the CDR3 is TGTGCCAGCAGCGTGGATCCTGTTGGACTAGCGGGAGATGCGCAGTATTTT.

The chain joins TRBV30 to TRBJ2-7; a possible D gene is TRBD2 (5 bases). This CDR3 contains 11 residues. Germline V gene data show CDR1 as GTSNPN and CDR2 as SVGIG (reference sequence). Trimming took 4 bases from V and 5 from J, leaving 9 bases between them. CDR3 sequence reads: CAWTSLNEQYF. CDR3 sequence (DNA): TGTGCCTGGACTAGCCTCAACGAGCAGTACTTC.

The chain employs TRBV2 and TRBJ2-1, with 9 bases matching TRBD1. V dropped 11 bases and J dropped 7; count of bases not matched to a gene: 6. Germline V gene sequence: CDR1 SNHLY, CDR2 FYNNEI. The CDR3 totals 12 residues. The CDR3 nucleotides are TGTGCCTCAGGGACAGGGTATAATGAGCAGTTCTTC. Its protein is CASGTGYNEQFF.

The chain employs TRBV19 and TRBJ2-2, with D hard to call. The CDR3 loop spans 17 amino acids. The germline V and J ends were trimmed by 5 bases and 0 bases, with 16 bases remaining between them. Germline V gene sequence: CDR1 LNHDA, CDR2 SQIVND (reference sequence). Here the CDR3 reads CASSATAGRTNTGELFF. CDR3 DNA sequence: TGTGCCAGTAGTGCAACGGCTGGCCGGACGAACACCGGGGAGCTGTTTTTT.

This chain joins TRBV5-4 and TRBJ2-5; 8 bases are shared with TRBD1. Germline V lookup: CDR1 SGHNT, CDR2 YYREEE (reference sequence). The CDR3 extends over 14 amino acids. The ends lost 4 bases at V and 3 bases at J; junction bases unmatched: 5. For the CDR3, the DNA is TGTGCCAGCAGCCCCGAACAGGGGGAAGAGACCCAGTACTTC. Translating it yields CASSPEQGEETQYF.

The chain couples TRBV9 to TRBJ2-7; D is uncertain. Germline V gene lookup returns CDR1 SGDLS and CDR2 YYNGEE. CDR3 length: 16 residues. Trimming took off 0 bases at V and 7 bases at J, with 20 bases between the two ends. The CDR3 DNA reads as TGTGCCAGCAGCGTAGGGTCCCGGATCGATACGGGTGAGCAGTACTTC. Translated, it gives CASSVGSRIDTGEQYF.

The chain links TRBV5-4 to TRBJ2-5, with D perhaps matching TRBD1 or TRBD2 (5 bases each). The CDR3 length is 14 residues. Trimming removed 1 base from V and 7 bases from J, with 14 bases in between. The germline gives CDR1 SGHNT, CDR2 YYREEE (reference sequence). The CDR3 protein is CASSLPGAVGTQYF. CDR3 nucleotides: TGTGCCAGCAGCTTGCCCGGGGCGGTTGGGACCCAGTACTTC.

The rearrangement joins TRBV25-1 to TRBJ2-3, with D possibly being TRBD1 or TRBD2 (5 bases each). Deletions cut 0 bases from V and 4 bases from J, with 8 bases between. CDR1 and CDR2 from the germline V gene are MGHDK and SYGVNS. The CDR3 runs 14 residues. The CDR3 sequence is CASSEYRGADTQYF. The DNA for the CDR3 is TGTGCCAGCAGTGAATATAGGGGAGCAGATACGCAGTATTTT.

The chain recombines TRBV28 with TRBJ2-3; D is perhaps TRBD1 (6 bases). In germline, CDR1 is MDHEN, CDR2 SYDVKM. The CDR3 loop spans 15 amino acids. Trimming shortened V by 5 bases and J by 3 bases, and 15 bases separated the two germline ends. CDR3 amino acids: CASSMDSPGTDTQYF. CDR3 sequence (DNA): TGTGCCAGCAGTATGGACAGCCCAGGGACAGATACGCAGTATTTT.